This T cell receptor (beta chain) was identified in a study of blood T cell repertoires in COVID-19. Across the whole study: Samples of COVID-19 (acute and convalescent) were obtained from the United States, Italy and Spain. The analysed material was cDNA or gDNA that came from T cells, B-cell-depleted T cells, or PBMCs.

In the source study's methods: Reference gene primer amplification gave nucleated cell count estimates. TCRdb keeps only in-frame clones here, not all; method: immunoSEQ multiplex PCR. The DNA was the basis for D and trimming; V, J and clone size are from that table. There are 180,000 or so clones in the sample; approximately 86% occur only once, and 9.8% lies in the top ten. Material: peripheral blood. The TCR comes from a woman older than 75 with acute or convalescent COVID-19.

The CDR3 reads CASSLISSEQFF. The CDR3 region has the DNA TGTGCCAGCAGCTTAATCTCGTCGGAGCAGTTCTTC. The chain couples TRBV11-3 to TRBJ2-1, with no clear D. V was shortened by 2 bases and J by 10 bases, with 9 bases between the two germline ends. The CDR3 is made up of 12 amino acids. From germline, CDR1 is SGHNT and CDR2 YENEEA.